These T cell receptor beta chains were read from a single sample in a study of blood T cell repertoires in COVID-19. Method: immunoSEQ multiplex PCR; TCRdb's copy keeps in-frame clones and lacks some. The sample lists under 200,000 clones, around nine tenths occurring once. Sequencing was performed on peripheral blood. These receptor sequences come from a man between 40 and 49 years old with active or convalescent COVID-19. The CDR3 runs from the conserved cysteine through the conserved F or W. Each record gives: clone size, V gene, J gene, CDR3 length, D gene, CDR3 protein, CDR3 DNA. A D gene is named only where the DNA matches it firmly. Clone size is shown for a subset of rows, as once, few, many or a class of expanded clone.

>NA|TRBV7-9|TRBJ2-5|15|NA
CASSLAQGSQETQYF
TGTGCCAGCAGCTTAGCGCAGGGGTCACAAGAGACCCAGTACTTC
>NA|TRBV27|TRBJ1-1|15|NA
CASSLSAGMNTEAFF
TGTGCCAGCAGTTTATCGGCAGGAATGAACACTGAAGCTTTCTTT
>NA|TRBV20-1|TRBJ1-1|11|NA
CSASRTDEAFF
TGCAGTGCTAGTAGGACAGATGAAGCTTTCTTT
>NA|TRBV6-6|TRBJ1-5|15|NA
CASSYGVYSNQPQHF
TGTGCCAGCAGTTACGGAGTTTATAGCAATCAGCCCCAGCATTTT
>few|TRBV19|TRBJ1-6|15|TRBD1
CASSPRTGKTSPLHF
TGTGCCAGTAGTCCAAGGACAGGGAAAACTTCACCCCTCCACTTT
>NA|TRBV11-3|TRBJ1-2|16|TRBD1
CASSLDLEGASYGYTF
TGTGCCAGCAGCTTAGATTTAGAGGGGGCCTCCTATGGCTACACCTTC
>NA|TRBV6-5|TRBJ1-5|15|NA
CASGGIGFSNQPQHF
TGTGCCAGCGGCGGGATAGGGTTTAGCAATCAGCCCCAGCATTTT
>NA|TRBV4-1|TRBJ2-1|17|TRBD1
CASSQFTGTGSYNEQFF
TGCGCCAGCAGCCAGTTCACCGGGACAGGCTCCTACAATGAGCAGTTCTTC
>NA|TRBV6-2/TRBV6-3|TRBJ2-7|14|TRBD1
CASSYAGGSYEQYF
TGTGCCAGCAGTTATGCAGGGGGTTCCTACGAGCAGTACTTC
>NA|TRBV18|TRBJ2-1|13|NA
CASSPPSPSAQFF
TGTGCCAGCTCACCACCGTCGCCTAGTGCGCAGTTCTTC
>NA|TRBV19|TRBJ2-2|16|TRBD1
CASSTRLGQDGGELFF
TGTGCCAGTAGTACGCGCCTGGGACAGGACGGCGGGGAGCTGTTTTTT
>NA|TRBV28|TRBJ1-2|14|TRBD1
CASSLGQGNYGYTF
TGTGCCAGCAGTTTAGGACAGGGAAACTATGGCTACACCTTC
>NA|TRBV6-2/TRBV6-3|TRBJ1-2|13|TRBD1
CASSYRTGYGYTF
TGTGCCAGCAGTTACAGGACAGGCTATGGCTACACCTTC
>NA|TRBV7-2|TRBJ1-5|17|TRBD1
CASRSKQGGVSNQPQHF
TGTGCCAGCAGATCAAAACAGGGGGGAGTATCAAATCAGCCCCAGCATTTT
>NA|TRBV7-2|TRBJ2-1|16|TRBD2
CASSLGLLADYNEQFF
TGTGCCAGCAGCTTAGGACTACTAGCGGACTACAATGAGCAGTTCTTC
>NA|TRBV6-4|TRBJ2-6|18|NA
CASSDSTRPLSGANVLTF
TGTGCCAGCAGTGACTCGACTCGGCCACTCTCTGGGGCCAACGTCCTGACTTTC
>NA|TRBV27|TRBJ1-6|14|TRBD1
CASSNRGGNSPLHF
TGTGCCAGCAGTAACAGGGGAGGTAATTCACCCCTCCACTTT
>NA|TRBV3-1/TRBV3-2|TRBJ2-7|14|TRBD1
CASSSNRGFYEQYF
TGTGCCAGCAGCTCCAACAGGGGCTTCTACGAGCAGTACTTC
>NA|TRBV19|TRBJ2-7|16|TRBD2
CASSISRSAGGYEQYF
TGTGCCAGTAGTATTTCCCGTTCGGCGGGAGGATACGAGCAGTACTTC
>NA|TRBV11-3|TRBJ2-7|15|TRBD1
CASSLAGDRGYEQYF
TGTGCCAGCAGCTTAGCGGGGGACAGGGGTTACGAGCAGTACTTC
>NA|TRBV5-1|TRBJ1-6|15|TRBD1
CASSLDGQGNSPLHF
TGCGCCAGCAGCCTGGATGGACAGGGGAATTCACCCCTCCACTTT
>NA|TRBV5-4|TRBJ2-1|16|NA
CASNLRPAETYNEQFF
TGTGCCAGCAACCTGCGGCCAGCGGAGACCTACAATGAGCAGTTCTTC
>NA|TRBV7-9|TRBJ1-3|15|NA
CASSLAAGAGNTIYF
TGTGCCAGCAGCTTAGCGGCGGGGGCTGGAAACACCATATATTTT
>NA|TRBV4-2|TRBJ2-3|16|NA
CASSQGDSLEPPTQYF
TGTGCCAGCAGCCAAGGTGACTCCCTCGAACCTCCCACGCAGTATTTT
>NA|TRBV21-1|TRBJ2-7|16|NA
CASSFRGTSGPYEQYF
TGTGCCAGCAGCTTCCGTGGGACTAGCGGTCCCTACGAGCAGTACTTC
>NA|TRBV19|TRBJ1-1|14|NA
CASSETVLNTEAFF
TGTGCCAGTAGTGAGACAGTTCTGAACACTGAAGCTTTCTTT
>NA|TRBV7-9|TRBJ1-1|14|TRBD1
CASSIQGAASEAFF
TGTGCCAGCAGCATACAGGGGGCGGCGTCTGAAGCTTTCTTT
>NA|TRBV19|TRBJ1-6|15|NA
CASSIYDKGDSPLHF
TGTGCCAGTAGTATTTACGACAAGGGGGACTCACCCCTCCACTTT
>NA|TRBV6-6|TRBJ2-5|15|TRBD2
CASSPTSGTQETQYF
TGTGCCAGCAGTCCCACTAGCGGGACCCAAGAGACCCAGTACTTC
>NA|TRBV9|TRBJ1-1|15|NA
CASSVDGGEGTEAFF
TGTGCCAGCAGCGTAGATGGGGGGGAAGGCACTGAAGCTTTCTTT
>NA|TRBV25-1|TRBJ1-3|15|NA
CASSDQGGSGNTIYF
TGTGCCAGCAGTGATCAAGGGGGCTCTGGAAACACCATATATTTT
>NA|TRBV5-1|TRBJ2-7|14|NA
CASSLQGAWGEQYF
TGCGCCAGCAGCTTGCAAGGGGCTTGGGGTGAGCAGTACTTC
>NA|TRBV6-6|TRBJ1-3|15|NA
CASSWDTGSGNTIYF
TGTGCCAGCAGTTGGGACACTGGCTCTGGAAACACCATATATTTT
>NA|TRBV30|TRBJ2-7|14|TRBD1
CAWSPQGTGVEQYF
TGTGCCTGGAGTCCGCAAGGGACAGGGGTCGAGCAGTACTTC
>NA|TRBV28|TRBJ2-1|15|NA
CASSLFEESGNEQFF
TGTGCCAGCAGTTTATTTGAGGAATCTGGCAATGAGCAGTTCTTC
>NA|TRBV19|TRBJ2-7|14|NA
CASARTVGHYEQYF
TGTGCCAGTGCTAGGACGGTGGGGCACTACGAGCAGTACTTC
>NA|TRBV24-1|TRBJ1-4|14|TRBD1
CATSETGQGGKLFF
TGTGCCACCAGTGAAACGGGACAGGGTGGAAAACTGTTTTTT
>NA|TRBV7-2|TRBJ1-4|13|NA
CASSLAGREKLFF
TGTGCCAGCAGCTTAGCGGGGAGAGAAAAACTGTTTTTT
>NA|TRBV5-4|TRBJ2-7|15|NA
CASSLGQGMGYEQYF
TGTGCCAGCAGCTTGGGTCAGGGGATGGGATACGAGCAGTACTTC
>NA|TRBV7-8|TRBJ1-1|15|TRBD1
CASSFDRGRNTEAFF
TGTGCCAGCAGCTTCGACAGGGGGAGGAACACTGAAGCTTTCTTT
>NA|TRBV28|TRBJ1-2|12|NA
CASSLEARGYTF
TGTGCCAGCAGTTTAGAGGCAAGAGGCTACACCTTC
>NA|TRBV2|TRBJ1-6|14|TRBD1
CASRETGGQSPLHF
TGTGCCAGCAGAGAGACAGGGGGCCAATCACCCCTCCACTTT
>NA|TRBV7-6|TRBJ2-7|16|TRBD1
CASSPSPAGGFYEQYF
TGTGCCAGCAGCCCAAGCCCGGCAGGGGGCTTCTACGAGCAGTACTTC
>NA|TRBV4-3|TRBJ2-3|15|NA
CASSQGASGTDTQYF
TGCGCCAGCAGCCAAGGGGCTAGCGGCACAGATACGCAGTATTTT
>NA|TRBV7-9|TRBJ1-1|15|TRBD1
CASSSRQGWDTEAFF
TGTGCCAGCAGCTCGAGACAGGGGTGGGACACTGAAGCTTTCTTT
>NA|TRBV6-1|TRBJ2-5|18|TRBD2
CASSEAGGLAGGLETQYF
TGTGCCAGCAGTGAAGCGGGAGGACTAGCGGGGGGGCTGGAGACCCAGTACTTC
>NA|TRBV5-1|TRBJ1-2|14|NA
CASSFGKEGLGYTF
TGCGCCAGCAGCTTTGGCAAGGAGGGGCTTGGCTACACCTTC
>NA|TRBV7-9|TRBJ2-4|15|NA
CASSSPRVAKNIQYF
TGTGCCAGCAGCTCACCACGGGTAGCCAAAAACATTCAGTACTTC
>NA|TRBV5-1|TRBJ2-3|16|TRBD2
CASSLGRGGRTDTQYF
TGCGCCAGCAGCTTGGGTCGGGGGGGCCGGACAGATACGCAGTATTTT